The rows below give T cell receptor beta chains drawn from one sample of a study of T cells in Graves' hyperthyroidism and ophthalmopathy. In TCRdb, the multiplex PCR reads were re-called with MiXCR into one record per CDR3 protein. The table lists fewer than 750,000 distinct CDR3 sequences, roughly 15% of them singletons. Sequencing was performed on blood. All receptors come from a woman aged 45-65 years with Graves' ophthalmopathy. Both conserved end residues are trimmed from each CDR3. The D gene is left open where the match is weak.

D gene | V gene | CDR3 protein
- | TRBV12-3/TRBV12-4 | ASSRVGTEANTEAF
TRBD1 | TRBV30 | AWSGTGNVQPQH
TRBD1 | TRBV28 | ASSIRQGVYEQY
TRBD2 | TRBV20-1 | SAPRTSGRYSHTDTQY
TRBD2 | TRBV18 | ASSPLLAGERETQY
- | TRBV25-1 | ASSQMDKQAKNIQY
- | TRBV13 | ASSGPGQAYEQY
- | TRBV29-1 | SASLGAENTEAF
TRBD1 | TRBV5-1 | ASSDPGQGGNEQY
TRBD1 | TRBV7-3 | ASSFGTGLAKDSGNTMY
TRBD2 | TRBV24-1 | ATSVGSGGRETQY
- | TRBV20-1 | SARDFSGELF
TRBD1 | TRBV6-1 | ASGQGAYQPQH
- | TRBV29-1 | SVDTTNTGELF
- | TRBV5-1 | ASSLEGGHTQY
- | TRBV6-2/TRBV6-3 | ASSYSRGRGLQWVEAF
TRBD2 | TRBV7-9 | ASSFGGLAGGPYNEQF
TRBD1 | TRBV30 | AWSRTGGVHGELF
- | TRBV5-1 | ASSAEGYTEQF
- | TRBV28 | ASSPWDEQY
- | TRBV5-1 | ASSSRGDQETQY
TRBD2 | TRBV20-1 | SARPRLAGNQETQY
TRBD2 | TRBV28 | AATSGSRYEQF
- | TRBV20-1 | SAREKEYNEQF
TRBD2 | TRBV4-3 | ASRFGLAGTYEQY
TRBD1 | TRBV9 | ASSVEGARNSPLH
- | TRBV10-3 | AISRESTGSEQF
- | TRBV20-1 | SAIELSQETQY
TRBD1 | TRBV5-6 | ASSIDRADTGELF
TRBD2 | TRBV28 | ASSFPGLAGGIYNEQF